The entry below describes one T cell receptor (beta chain). The antigen this receptor binds is unknown. Base qualities were left out, and no much larger clone turns up one base away. Spanning cysteine to phenylalanine, the CDR3 consists of 14 amino acids. Only the CDR3 portion is preserved as DNA: 42 bases, with reading frame beginning at the first base. From the germline V gene (reference sequence), CDR1 is MNHNY and CDR2 is SVGAGI. Trimming removed 3 bases from V and 6 bases from J; the gene matches leave 2 bases unexplained. The sample originates from a study of control samples from healthy donors and cancer patients (dated by TCRdb to about 2020). The library was generated by the immunoSEQ multiplex PCR assay. The table was pulled from immuneACCESS by TCRdb, which kept in-frame rearrangements only. Such tables lose some clones; where checked, under half of the loss comes from unresolved V genes, and the rest has no known cause. The sample table holds just under 75,000 clones, of which more than 75% were seen once. Of the sample, approximately 3.6% falls within the top ten clones.

The material sequenced was blood. The rearrangement combines TRBV6-6 with TRBJ2-1; 10 of the junction bases match TRBD1. The origin of this receptor is a woman aged 50 to 60 in good health. In nucleotides, the sequence is TGTGCCAGCAGTTATGGGACAGGGGCCAATGAGCAGTTCTTC. Protein translation: CASSYGTGANEQFF.